These 16 T cell receptor beta chains originate from one sample sequenced in a study of somatic mutations in cytotoxic T cells in rheumatoid arthritis. Generated by immunoSEQ multiplex PCR, the TCRdb table keeps only in-frame clones and is missing some. The repertoire includes under 20,000 clones, 85% of them detected once, and around 6.9% sits in the top ten. Sequenced: CD8+ T cells sorted from blood. These receptors were collected from a woman aged 40 to 50 with rheumatoid arthritis.

This clone appeared a few times. The chain is built from TRBV29-1 and TRBJ1-4, with D perhaps matching TRBD1 (5 bases). Germline lookup yields CDR1 SQVTM and CDR2 ANQGSEA. This CDR3 spans 14 amino acids. Trimming took off 5 bases at V and 5 bases at J, with 15 bases between the two ends. CDR3 loop: CSVYLRQLNEKLFF. The CDR3 DNA reads as TGCAGCGTTTACTTAAGACAGCTAAATGAAAAACTGTTTTTT.

The chain carries TRBV27 and TRBJ2-7; no clear D. This CDR3 region has 12 residues. Germline V CDR1 and CDR2: MNHEY, SMNVEV (reference sequence). V lost 9 bases and J lost 2, with 11 bases in between. CDR3 amino acids: CASSNAAYEQYF. In DNA form, the CDR3 reads TGTGCCAGTTCTAACGCCGCCTACGAGCAGTACTTC.

V and J are TRBV4-1 and TRBJ1-1; TRBD1 agrees at 8 bases. J gave up 5 bases and V 6 bases, and 11 bases lay outside the gene matches. Germline V gene sequence: CDR1 MGHRA, CDR2 YSYEKL. This CDR3 contains 15 residues. The CDR3 is CASRPPGQEQTEAFF. The CDR3 DNA follows: TGCGCCAGCAGACCTCCGGGACAGGAACAGACTGAAGCTTTCTTT.

V gene TRBV7-9 combines with J gene TRBJ2-7; 7 nucleotides match TRBD2. Germline values: CDR1 SEHNR, CDR2 FQNEAQ (reference sequence). With 5 bases clipped from V and 3 bases from J, the junction kept 7 bases outside the gene matches. The CDR3 extends over 14 amino acids. This CDR3 reads CASSHSGRSYEQYF. CDR3 coding DNA: TGTGCCAGCAGCCATAGCGGGCGGAGCTACGAGCAGTACTTC.

J is TRBJ2-5 and V is TRBV7-6, with 9 nucleotides matching TRBD2. The germline V gene encodes CDR1 SGHVS and CDR2 FNYEAQ. V shed 3 bases and J 4 bases; nucleotides not matched to a gene: 3. This CDR3 region has 14 residues. The CDR3 sequence is CASSFAGGLETQYF. In DNA, the CDR3 is TGTGCCAGCAGCTTCGCGGGGGGGCTAGAGACCCAGTACTTC.

V is TRBV7-8 and J is TRBJ1-1, with D maybe TRBD1 (5 bases). Germline V gene sequence: CDR1 SGHVS, CDR2 FQNEAQ. V lost 6 bases and J 1 base, leaving 9 bases between the germline ends. The CDR3 is made up of 13 amino acids. CDR3 loop: CASRWRGNTEAFF. The CDR3 nucleotides are TGTGCCAGCAGGTGGAGGGGGAACACTGAAGCTTTCTTT.

The rearrangement links TRBV5-1 to TRBJ2-2; 7 nucleotides align to TRBD1. The CDR3 spans 16 residues. Germline trimming cut 4 bases from V and 4 bases from J; bases unmatched to any gene: 10. Germline-derived CDR1 and CDR2 are SGHRS and YFSETQ. CDR3 region: CASSLRQGLGTGELFF. CDR3 nucleotides: TGCGCCAGCAGCCTCAGACAGGGCCTGGGCACCGGGGAGCTGTTTTTT.

The V and J genes are TRBV30 and TRBJ1-2; the D is unclear. The germline gives CDR1 GTSNPN, CDR2 SVGIG (reference sequence). V lost 4 bases, J lost 6 bases, and 6 bases lay in between. This CDR3 comprises 10 residues. The CDR3 bases are TGTGCCTGGAAGAGAAATGGCTACACCTTC. Translating it yields CAWKRNGYTF. Filled out from reference TRBV30 and TRBJ1-2, the complete variable domain reads SQTIHQWPATLVQPVGSPLSLECTVEGTSNPNLYWYRQAAGRGLQLLFYSVGIGQISSEVPQNLSASRPQDRQFILSSKKLLLSDSGFYLCAWKRNGYTFGSGTRLTVV.

This clone was detected only once. This chain uses TRBV5-6 with TRBJ2-7, with D unresolved. With 4 bases removed from V and 7 bases from J, the gap between germline ends came to 18 bases. From germline, CDR1 is SGHDT and CDR2 YYEEEE. The CDR3 runs 14 residues. In DNA, the CDR3 is TGTGCCAGCAGCCTGGGCGGTGATTCGAGGGAGCAGTACTTC. Its protein product is CASSLGGDSREQYF.

The V gene is TRBV4-2, the J gene TRBJ2-2; the D is unclear. Germline loops: CDR1 LGHNA, CDR2 YNFKEQ. The CDR3 contains 17 residues. With 1 base removed from V and 4 bases from J, the gap between germline ends came to 16 bases. The CDR3 reads CASSQGFLDLSTGELFF. Written as DNA, the CDR3 is TGTGCCAGCAGCCAAGGATTCCTAGATCTTAGCACCGGGGAGCTGTTTTTT.

The rearrangement uses TRBV9 and TRBJ2-7; no clear D. Per germline, CDR1 SGDLS and CDR2 YYNGEE. Trimming removed 4 bases at V and 1 base at J, with 9 bases between. This CDR3 comprises 13 residues. The CDR3 bases are TGTGCCAGCAGCTCACGCGAGTCCTACGAGCAGTACTTC. Its translation is CASSSRESYEQYF.

The chain links TRBV11-2 to TRBJ1-4; D uncertain. CDR1 is SGHAT, CDR2 FQNNGV, per germline. V was trimmed by 2 bases and J by 12 bases, leaving 13 bases between them. The CDR3 totals 13 residues. CDR3 DNA: TGTGCCAGCAGCTTACGCGTGGGAGTCGAACTGTTTTTT. It encodes CASSLRVGVELFF.

The chain combines TRBV2 with TRBJ2-7; D is possibly TRBD1 (6 bases). V was cut by 7 bases and J by 6 bases, with 10 bases left in between. Germline CDR1 and CDR2: SNHLY and FYNNEI. This CDR3 is built from 11 residues. CDR3 DNA sequence: TGTGCCAGCAATACAGGGCCCGAGCAGTACTTC. Translated: CASNTGPEQYF.

This chain joins TRBV25-1 and TRBJ2-1; D might be TRBD2 (6 bases). Germline-derived CDR1 and CDR2 are MGHDK and SYGVNS. CDR3 length: 12 residues. The V and J ends lost 5 bases and 8 bases respectively, with 10 bases between them. The CDR3 spells CASSRLGYEQFF. Here the CDR3 DNA reads TGTGCCAGCAGTCGACTAGGGTATGAGCAGTTCTTC. Looking up the rest from reference TRBV25-1 and TRBJ2-1 gives the full variable domain: EADIYQTPRYLVIGTGKKITLECSQTMGHDKMYWYQQDPGMELHLIHYSYGVNSTEKGDLSSESTVSRIRTEHFPLTLESARPSHTSQYLCASSRLGYEQFFGPGTRLTVL.

The V call is TRBV7-8, the J call TRBJ2-5, with no clear D. The DNA end is a closer match to TRBJ2-7, so the J assignment may be wrong. Germline CDR1 is SGHVS and CDR2 is FQNEAQ. This CDR3 is built from 16 residues. The CDR3 here is CASSLAVGSFSYEQYF. The CDR3 coding sequence is TGTGCCAGCAGCTTAGCGGTGGGCAGCTTTTCCTACGAGCAGTACTTC.

V gene TRBV13 combines with J gene TRBJ1-3, with 9 bases that match TRBD1. The germline CDR1 and CDR2 sequences are PRHDT and FYEKMQ (reference sequence). This CDR3 region has 16 residues. Trimming took 2 bases from V and 3 from J; bases not matched to a gene: 5. The CDR3 DNA sequence: TGTGCCAGCAGCTTAAATCGGGACAGGGTTGGAAACACCATATATTTT. It is translated as CASSLNRDRVGNTIYF. Filled out from reference TRBV13 and TRBJ1-3, the complete variable domain reads AAGVIQSPRHLIKEKRETATLKCYPIPRHDTVYWYQQGPGQDPQFLISFYEKMQSDKGSIPDRFSAQQFSDYHSELNMSSLELGDSALYFCASSLNRDRVGNTIYFGEGSWLTVV.